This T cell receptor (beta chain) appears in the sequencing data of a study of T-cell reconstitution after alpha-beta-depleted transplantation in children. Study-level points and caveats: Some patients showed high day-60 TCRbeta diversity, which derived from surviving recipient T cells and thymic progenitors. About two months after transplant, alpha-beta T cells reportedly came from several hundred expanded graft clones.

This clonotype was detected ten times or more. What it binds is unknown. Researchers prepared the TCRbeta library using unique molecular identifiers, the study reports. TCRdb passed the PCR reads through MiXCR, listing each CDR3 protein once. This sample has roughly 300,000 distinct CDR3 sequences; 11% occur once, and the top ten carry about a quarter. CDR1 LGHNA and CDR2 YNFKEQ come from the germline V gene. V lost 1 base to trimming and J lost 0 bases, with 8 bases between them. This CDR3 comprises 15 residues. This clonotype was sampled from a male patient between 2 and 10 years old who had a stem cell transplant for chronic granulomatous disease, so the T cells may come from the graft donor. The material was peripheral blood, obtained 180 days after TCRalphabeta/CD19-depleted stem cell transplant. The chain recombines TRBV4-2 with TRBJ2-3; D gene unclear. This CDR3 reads CASSQVSGSTDTQYF. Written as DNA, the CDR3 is TGTGCCAGCAGCCAAGTATCCGGTAGCACAGATACGCAGTATTTT.